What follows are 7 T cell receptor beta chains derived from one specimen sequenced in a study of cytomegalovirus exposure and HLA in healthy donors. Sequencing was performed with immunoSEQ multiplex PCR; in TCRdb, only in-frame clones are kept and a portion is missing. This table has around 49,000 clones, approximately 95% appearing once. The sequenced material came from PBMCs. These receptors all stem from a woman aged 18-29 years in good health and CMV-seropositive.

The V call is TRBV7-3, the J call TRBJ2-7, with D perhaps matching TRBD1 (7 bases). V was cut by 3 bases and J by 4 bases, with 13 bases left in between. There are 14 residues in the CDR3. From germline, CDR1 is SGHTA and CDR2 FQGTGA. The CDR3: CASSFFQGGYEQYF. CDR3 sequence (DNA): TGTGCCAGCAGCTTCTTTCAGGGGGGATACGAGCAGTACTTC.

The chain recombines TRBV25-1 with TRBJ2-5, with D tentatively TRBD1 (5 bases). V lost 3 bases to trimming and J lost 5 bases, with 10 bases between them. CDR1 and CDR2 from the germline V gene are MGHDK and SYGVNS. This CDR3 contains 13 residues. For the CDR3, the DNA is TGTGCCAGCAGTGAGGTCAGGGCGGAGACCCAGTACTTC. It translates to CASSEVRAETQYF.

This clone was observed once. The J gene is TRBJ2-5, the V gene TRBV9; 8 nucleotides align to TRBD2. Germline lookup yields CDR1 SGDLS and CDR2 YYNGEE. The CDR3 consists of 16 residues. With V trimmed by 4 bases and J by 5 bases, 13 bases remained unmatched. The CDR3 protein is CASSSPRGGRGETQYF. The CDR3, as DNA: TGTGCCAGCAGCTCCCCACGGGGGGGCCGGGGGGAGACCCAGTACTTC. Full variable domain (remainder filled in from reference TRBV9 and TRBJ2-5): DSGVTQTPKHLITATGQRVTLRCSPRSGDLSVYWYQQSLDQGLQFLIQYYNGEERAKGNILERFSAQQFPDLHSELNLSSLELGDSALYFCASSSPRGGRGETQYFGPGTRLLVL.

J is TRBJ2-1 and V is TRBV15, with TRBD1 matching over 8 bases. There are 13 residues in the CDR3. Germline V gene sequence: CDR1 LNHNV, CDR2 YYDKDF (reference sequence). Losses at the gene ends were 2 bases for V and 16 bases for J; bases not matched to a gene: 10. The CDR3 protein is CATSRPGGQERFF. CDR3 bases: TGTGCCACCAGCAGACCAGGGGGACAGGAACGCTTCTTC.

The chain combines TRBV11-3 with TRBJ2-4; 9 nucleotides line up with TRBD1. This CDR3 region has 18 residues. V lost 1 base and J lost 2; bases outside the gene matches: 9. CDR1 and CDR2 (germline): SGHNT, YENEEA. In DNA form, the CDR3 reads TGTGCCAGCAGCTTAGTTGCCGGACAGGGGTTACCCAAAAACATTCAGTACTTC. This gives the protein CASSLVAGQGLPKNIQYF.

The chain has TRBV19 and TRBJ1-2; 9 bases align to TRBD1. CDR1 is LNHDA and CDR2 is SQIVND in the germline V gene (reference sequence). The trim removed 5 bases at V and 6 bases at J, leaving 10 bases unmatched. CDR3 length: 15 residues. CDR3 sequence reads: CASSSSPGQGNGYTF. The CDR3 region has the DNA TGTGCCAGTAGTTCCTCCCCGGGACAGGGAAATGGCTACACCTTC.

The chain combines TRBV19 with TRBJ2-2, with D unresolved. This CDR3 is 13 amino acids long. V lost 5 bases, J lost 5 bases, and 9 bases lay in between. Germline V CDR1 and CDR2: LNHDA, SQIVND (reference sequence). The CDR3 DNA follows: TGTGCCAGTAGTCTTCGCGTTACCGGGGAGCTGTTTTTT. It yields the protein CASSLRVTGELFF.